Below are 8 T cell receptor beta chains sequenced from a single sample in a study of CD4 T cells in relation to SARS-CoV-2 and coronaviruses. Sequencing used immunoSEQ multiplex PCR; TCRdb keeps in-frame clones, though not all of them. The sample lists 55,000 to 70,000 clones; 80% to 95% were seen once. Unexposed donor CD4+ T cells date from 2011-2018, before the COVID-19 pandemic. Sample: naive CD4+ T cells from PBMCs. The subset was: naive CD4+ T cells isolated by negative enrichment. The receptors shown here come from a human donor in good health.

Concerning this clone itself: One end of the junction does not line up with germline, which may come from a read error. The V and J genes are TRBV7-7 and TRBJ1-2; 7 bases are a match to TRBD1. Germline CDR1 and CDR2: SSHAT and FNYEAQ (reference sequence). This CDR3 region has 19 residues. Here the CDR3 DNA reads TGTGCTAGCAGCCGAAAAAAACAGGGGCGGACAAAAGGAAACTATGGCTACACCTTC. Protein sequence: CASSRKKQGRTKGNYGYTF.

This chain links TRBV25-1 with TRBJ2-7; D is perhaps TRBD1 (6 bases). This CDR3 is built from 15 residues. Trimming removed 10 bases at V and 2 bases at J, with 21 bases between. CDR1 MGHDK and CDR2 SYGVNS come from the germline V gene. The CDR3 nucleotides read TGTGCCACCCGCGACGACCGGGACATCGCCTACGAGCAGTACTTC. It codes for CATRDDRDIAYEQYF.

The chain has TRBV5-1 and TRBJ2-2, with D possibly matching TRBD1 (7 bases). Germline assignment: CDR1 SGHRS and CDR2 YFSETQ. The ends were cut back, 1 base at V and 6 bases at J, with 13 bases in the middle. This CDR3 contains 15 residues. This chain's CDR3 is CASSLWAGGPGELFF. The CDR3 bases are TGCGCCAGCAGCTTGTGGGCAGGGGGGCCCGGGGAGCTGTTTTTT.

This clone was counted once. The genes are TRBV27 and TRBJ2-3; no firm D call. V lost 5 bases to trimming and J lost 4 bases, with 10 bases between them. The CDR3 runs 13 residues. Per germline, CDR1 MNHEY and CDR2 SMNVEV (reference sequence). CDR3 loop: CASSLTFADTQYF. Written as DNA, the CDR3 is TGTGCCAGCAGTCTGACCTTCGCAGATACGCAGTATTTT.

V gene TRBV5-1 combines with J gene TRBJ1-1; unclear D gene. V was pared by 4 bases and J by 7 bases, with 11 bases between. CDR1 is SGHRS and CDR2 is YFSETQ in the germline V gene. CDR3 length equals 12 residues. The CDR3 DNA sequence: TGCGCCAGCAGCCGACTTTCGGGTGAAGCTTTCTTT. This translates into CASSRLSGEAFF.

The chain uses TRBV5-1 and TRBJ2-7, with 8 bases aligning to TRBD1. Germline trimming cut 4 bases from V and 1 base from J; bases unmatched to any gene: 4. Germline values: CDR1 SGHRS, CDR2 YFSETQ. The CDR3 consists of 14 residues. CDR3 in amino acids: CASSTRQGSYEQYF. The DNA for the CDR3 is TGCGCCAGCAGCACAAGACAGGGGTCCTACGAGCAGTACTTC. Together with reference TRBV5-1 and TRBJ2-7, the CDR3 gives the full variable domain: KAGVTQTPRYLIKTRGQQVTLSCSPISGHRSVSWYQQTPGQGLQFLFEYFSETQRNKGNFPGRFSGRQFSNSRSEMNVSTLELGDSALYLCASSTRQGSYEQYFGPGTRLTVT.

J is TRBJ2-2 and V is TRBV11-3; D unclear. CDR3 length: 14 residues. V shed 0 bases and J shed 4 bases, with 6 bases lying between them. Germline V gene sequence: CDR1 SGHNT, CDR2 YENEEA. CDR3 nucleotide sequence: TGTGCCAGCAGCTTAGAGTCCTCCACCGGGGAGCTGTTTTTT. The encoded protein is CASSLESSTGELFF.

The chain joins TRBV19 to TRBJ1-2; 7 nucleotides align to TRBD1. Germline CDR1 LNHDA, CDR2 SQIVND (reference sequence). The CDR3 runs 15 residues. The V segment lost 6 bases and the J segment 9 bases; nucleotides outside the gene matches: 16. The CDR3 protein is CASRQPGQSLNSYTF. CDR3 coding DNA: TGTGCCAGTAGGCAACCGGGACAGTCTTTGAATAGCTACACCTTC.